The rows below give T cell receptor beta chains drawn from one sample of a study of T cell responses to AZD1222 COVID-19 vaccine. The method was immunoSEQ multiplex PCR; TCRdb's version includes in-frame clones alone and lacks a portion of them. The data contain 56,000 or so clones, about 80% of them singletons. Here the sequenced sample was peripheral blood, taken 28 days after the second AZD1222 dose. The receptors come from an adult who received the AZD1222 COVID-19 vaccine. CDR3s include the opening cysteine and the closing phenylalanine or tryptophan.

TRBV12-3/TRBV12-4 | CASSLTENTEAFF
TRBV30 | CAWSARDHTEAFF
TRBV5-4 | CASSFRLAGGSYNEQFF
TRBV30 | CAWRDMNSNQPQHF
TRBV18 | CASSPPSTTSGFF
TRBV19 | CASSIDGQATYGYTF
TRBV6-5 | CASREGANSPLHF
TRBV21-1 | CASSIEGRGAKRLWDTGELFF
TRBV7-7 | CASSLHRETEAFF
TRBV5-4 | CASSSPGGSLNEKLFF
TRBV19 | CASSQVNQPQHF
TRBV6-2/TRBV6-3 | CASSSPGHYEQYF
TRBV2 | CASQSALANTQYF
TRBV6-5 | CASSRDRGWNEQFF
TRBV7-2 | CASSRRTGRGSSYNSPLHF
TRBV7-8 | CASSPDRYYGYTF
TRBV5-1 | CASSGRAFSTDTQYF
TRBV5-6 | CASSRDRGTGNYGYTF
TRBV5-5 | CASGGPEGFFTEAFF
TRBV29-1 | CSGERANYGYTF
TRBV30 | CAWSHSRELNEKLFF
TRBV11-1 | CASSARAGGADTQYF
TRBV5-1 | CASSEIGGVGEKLFF
TRBV7-2 | CASSLQRYSTNEKLFF
TRBV19 | CASTYNPGGDYGYTF
TRBV2 | CASRGPNSNQPQHF
TRBV10-1 | CASSEDAGDEKLFF
TRBV18 | CASGLGQVTEAFF
TRBV11-2 | CASSLSLYEQYF
TRBV2 | CASSEAPGTSGIGEQFF
TRBV5-4 | CASSLGRAGGGYTF
TRBV6-5 | CASSYMSYNSPLHF
TRBV11-2 | CASSVAEASGYNEQFF
TRBV5-1 | CASRLTGNTGELFF
TRBV10-2 | CASTQTGSSYEQYF
TRBV29-1 | CSVDRGSRSDTQYF
TRBV27 | CASSYITGTGSYNEQFF
TRBV24-1 | CATSAQGYEQYF
TRBV2 | CASSEDRQGYGYTF
TRBV6-5 | CASSYSDRAFQPQHF
TRBV28 | CASRKYAGGQRIRYGYTF
TRBV5-1 | CASSGTGLNTEAFF
TRBV28 | CASSTIAEWQFF
TRBV2 | CASSISQETQYF
TRBV29-1 | CSVRWGNTIYF
TRBV20-1 | CSASSRRRGAYNEQFF
TRBV6-6 | CASSYSTGGGYTF
TRBV3-1/TRBV3-2 | CASSQRHGAGGKGETQYF
TRBV30 | CAWSVRPGAVAFF
TRBV6-5 | CASLNGLTYEQYF